The source of this TCR beta chain is a study of cytomegalovirus exposure and HLA in healthy donors. Both 60 Vbeta primers and 13 Jbeta primers went into the PCR. Libraries were prepared by immunoSEQ multiplex PCR; TCRdb keeps only in-frame clonotypes and omits some of them. Among about 280,000 clones listed, 70% to 90% were seen once. This CDR3 has 15 residues. The clonotype was recovered from a woman under 30 in good health and CMV-seronegative. What was sequenced was PBMCs. The chain combines TRBV21-1 with TRBJ1-4. TRBV21-1 is a recognized pseudogene. CDR3 sequence reads: CASSKGETTNEKLFF. The DNA for the CDR3 is TGTGCCAGCAGCAAAGGGGAGACAACTAATGAAAAACTGTTTTTT.